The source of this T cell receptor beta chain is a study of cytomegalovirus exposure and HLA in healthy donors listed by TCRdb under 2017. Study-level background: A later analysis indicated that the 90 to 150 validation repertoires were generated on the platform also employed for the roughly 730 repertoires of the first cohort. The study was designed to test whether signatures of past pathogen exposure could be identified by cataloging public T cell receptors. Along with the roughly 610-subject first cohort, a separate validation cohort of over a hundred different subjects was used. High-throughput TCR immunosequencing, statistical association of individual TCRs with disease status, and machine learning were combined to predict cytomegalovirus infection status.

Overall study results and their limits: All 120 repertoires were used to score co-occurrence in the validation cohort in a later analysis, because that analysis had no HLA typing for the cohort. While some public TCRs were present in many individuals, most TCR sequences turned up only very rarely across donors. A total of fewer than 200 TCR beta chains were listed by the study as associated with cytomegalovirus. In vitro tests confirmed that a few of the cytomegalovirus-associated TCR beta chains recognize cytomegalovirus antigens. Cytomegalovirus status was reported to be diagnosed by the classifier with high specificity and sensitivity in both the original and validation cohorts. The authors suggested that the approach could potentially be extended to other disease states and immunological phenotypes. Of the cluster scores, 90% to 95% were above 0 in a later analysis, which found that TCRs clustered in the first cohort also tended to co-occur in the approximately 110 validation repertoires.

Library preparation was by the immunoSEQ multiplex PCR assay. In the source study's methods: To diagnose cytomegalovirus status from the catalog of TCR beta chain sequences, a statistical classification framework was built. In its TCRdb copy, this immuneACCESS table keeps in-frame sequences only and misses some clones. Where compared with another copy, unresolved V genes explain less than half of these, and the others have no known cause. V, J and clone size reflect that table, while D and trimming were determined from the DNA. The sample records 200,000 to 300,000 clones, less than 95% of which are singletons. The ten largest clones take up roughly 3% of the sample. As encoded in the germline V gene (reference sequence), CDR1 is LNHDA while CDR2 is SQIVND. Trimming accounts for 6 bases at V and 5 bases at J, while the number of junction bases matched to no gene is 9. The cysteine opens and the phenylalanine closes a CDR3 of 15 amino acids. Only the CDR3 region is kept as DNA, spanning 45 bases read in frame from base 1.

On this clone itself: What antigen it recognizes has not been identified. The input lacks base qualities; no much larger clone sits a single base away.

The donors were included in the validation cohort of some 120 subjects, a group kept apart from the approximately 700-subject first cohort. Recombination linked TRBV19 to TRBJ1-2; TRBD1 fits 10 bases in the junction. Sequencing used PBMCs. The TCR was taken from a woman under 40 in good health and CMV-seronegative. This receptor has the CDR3 CASRPAPGQGYGYTF. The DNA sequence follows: TGTGCCAGTAGACCCGCTCCGGGACAGGGGTATGGCTACACCTTC.